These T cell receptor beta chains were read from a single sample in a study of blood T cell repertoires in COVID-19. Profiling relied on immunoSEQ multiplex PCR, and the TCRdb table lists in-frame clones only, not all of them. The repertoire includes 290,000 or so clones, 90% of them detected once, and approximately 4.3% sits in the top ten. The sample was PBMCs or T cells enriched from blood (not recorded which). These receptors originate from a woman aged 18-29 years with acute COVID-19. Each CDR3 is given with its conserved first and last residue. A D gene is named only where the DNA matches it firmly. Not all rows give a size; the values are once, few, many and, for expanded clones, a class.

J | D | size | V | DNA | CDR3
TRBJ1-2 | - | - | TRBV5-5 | TGTGCCAGCAGCAATTCGGGCAGGGGTGGAGGCTACACCTTC | CASSNSGRGGGYTF
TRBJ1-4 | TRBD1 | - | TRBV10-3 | TGTGCCATCAGTGAGTCGAGGGACAGGGCTAATGAAAAACTGTTTTTT | CAISESRDRANEKLFF
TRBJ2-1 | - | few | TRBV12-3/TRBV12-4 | TGTGCCAGCAGTCCCCGACTCCAGAATGAGCAGTTCTTC | CASSPRLQNEQFF
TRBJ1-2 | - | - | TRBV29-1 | TGCAGCGTTGAAGGGCCGCTGGGCCAGTTTAACTATGGCTACACCTTC | CSVEGPLGQFNYGYTF
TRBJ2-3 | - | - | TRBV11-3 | TGTGCCAGCAGCTTAGAACTAGTCGCAGATACGCAGTATTTT | CASSLELVADTQYF
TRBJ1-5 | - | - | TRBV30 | TGTGCCTGGCAACAGGAGAATCAGCCCCAGCATTTT | CAWQQENQPQHF
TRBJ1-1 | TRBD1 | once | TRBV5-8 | TGTGCCAGCAGCTTGGCCCTGGGACAGGGGCTCACTGAAGCTTTCTTT | CASSLALGQGLTEAFF
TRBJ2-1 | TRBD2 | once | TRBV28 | TGTGCCAGCAGTTTAGCGGTAGCGGGAGGAGGGAATGAGCAGTTCTTC | CASSLAVAGGGNEQFF
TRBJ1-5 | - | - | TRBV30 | TGTGCCTGGAGCGGAACGGGGGATCAGCCCCAGCATTTT | CAWSGTGDQPQHF
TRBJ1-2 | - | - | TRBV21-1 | TGTGCCAGCAGGAGGGACAATGGCTACACCTTC | CASRRDNGYTF
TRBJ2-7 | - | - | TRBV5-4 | TGTGCCAGCAGCTTCGGGGGTTGGGGGAGAGCGACCTACGAGCAGTACTTC | CASSFGGWGRATYEQYF
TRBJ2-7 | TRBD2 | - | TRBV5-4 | TGTGCCAGCAGCAGCCAGGGACTAGCCTACGAGCAGTACTTC | CASSSQGLAYEQYF
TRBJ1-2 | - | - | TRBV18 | TGTGCCAGCTCACCAAACCCGCCGACAGGAAATAGGGGCTATGGCTACACCTTC | CASSPNPPTGNRGYGYTF
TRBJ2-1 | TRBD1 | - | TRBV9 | TGTGCCAGCAGCGTGAGGGGACAGGGGGGTTCCAATGAGCAGTTCTTC | CASSVRGQGGSNEQFF
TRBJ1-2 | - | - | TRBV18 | TGTGCCAGCTCACCAGCACAGGGAGGCTACACCTTC | CASSPAQGGYTF
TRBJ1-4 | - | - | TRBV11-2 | TGTGCCAGCAGCTTAGACGCCGCGGGGACCGCAAATGAAAAACTGTTTTTT | CASSLDAAGTANEKLFF
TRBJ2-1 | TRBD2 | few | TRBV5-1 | TGCGCCAGCAGCTTTACTAGCGGTTGGGATGAGCAGTTCTTC | CASSFTSGWDEQFF
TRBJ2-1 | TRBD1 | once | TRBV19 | TGTGCCAGTAGTATCGAGGGACAGGAAAATTACAATGAGCAGTTCTTC | CASSIEGQENYNEQFF
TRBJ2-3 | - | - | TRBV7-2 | TGTGCCAGCAGCTACAGACCGACGCACACAGATACGCAGTATTTT | CASSYRPTHTDTQYF
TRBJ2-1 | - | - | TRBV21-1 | TGTGCCAGCAGCAACACTAGGAAGAGATACAATGAGCAGTTCTTC | CASSNTRKRYNEQFF
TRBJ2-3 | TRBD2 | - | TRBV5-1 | TGCGCCAGCAAAACGGCGGGGGAGGATACAGATACGCAGTATTTT | CASKTAGEDTDTQYF
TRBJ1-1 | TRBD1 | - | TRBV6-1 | TGTGCCAGCAGTGAAGGGGTGACAGGGGGGTTCGGCACTGAAGCTTTCTTT | CASSEGVTGGFGTEAFF
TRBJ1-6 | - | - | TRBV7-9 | TGTGCCAGCAGCCCCCGACAGTATAATTCACCCCTCCACTTT | CASSPRQYNSPLHF
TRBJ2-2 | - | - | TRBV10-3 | TGTGCCATCAGTGCCCAGGGGGCTAGCGGGAACACCGGGGAGCTGTTTTTT | CAISAQGASGNTGELFF
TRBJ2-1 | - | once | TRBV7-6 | TGTGCCAGCAGCTCTCCCGGGGACTGGCGGGAAGATGAGCAGTTCTTC | CASSSPGDWREDEQFF
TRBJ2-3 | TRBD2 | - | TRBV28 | TGTGCCAGCAGGCCCGGGACTAGCTCCGAGGGGGTCGATACGCAGTATTTT | CASRPGTSSEGVDTQYF
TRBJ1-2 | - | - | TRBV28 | TGTGCCAGCAGTACCACACAGGCTTTAGGCTACACCTTC | CASSTTQALGYTF
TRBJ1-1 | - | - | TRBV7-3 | TGTGCCAGCAGCCTTTTAAGCCTCACTGAAGCTTTCTTT | CASSLLSLTEAFF
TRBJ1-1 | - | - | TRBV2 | TGTGCCAGCCGCTCGCAGGGTGAGACTGAAGCTTTCTTT | CASRSQGETEAFF
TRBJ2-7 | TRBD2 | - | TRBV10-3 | TGTGCCATCAGTGTAACGGGAGGGCCCCCCAACGAGCAGTACTTC | CAISVTGGPPNEQYF
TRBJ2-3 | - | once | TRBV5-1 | TGCGCCAGCAGCTTGTCGGATACGCAGTATTTT | CASSLSDTQYF
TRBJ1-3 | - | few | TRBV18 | TGTGCCAGCTCACCATCGGCGGAGGGCTCTGGAAACACCATATATTTT | CASSPSAEGSGNTIYF
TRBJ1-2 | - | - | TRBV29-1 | TGCAGCGTTAAACAACAGGTGAACTATGGCTACACCTTC | CSVKQQVNYGYTF
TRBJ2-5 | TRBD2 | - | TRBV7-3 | TGTGCCAGCAGCTTATTGGCTAGCGGGAGGGGAGAGACCCAGTACTTC | CASSLLASGRGETQYF
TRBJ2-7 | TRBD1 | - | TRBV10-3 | TGTGCCATCAAGACAGGGGGCGGCTACGAGCAGTACTTC | CAIKTGGGYEQYF
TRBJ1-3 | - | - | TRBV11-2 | TGTGCCAGCAGCTTGGCCCCGGGAACTGGAAACACCATATATTTT | CASSLAPGTGNTIYF
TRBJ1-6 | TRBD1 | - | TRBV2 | TGTGCCAGCAGCTCGACAGGGGTTAGTTCCTATAATTCACCCCTCCACTTT | CASSSTGVSSYNSPLHF
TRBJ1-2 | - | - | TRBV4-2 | TGTGCCAGCAGCCAAGATATAAGACAGGCGAACTATGGCTACACCTTC | CASSQDIRQANYGYTF
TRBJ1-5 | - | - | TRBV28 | TGTGCCAGCAGGTACCAGGGTGGCAATCAGCCCCAGCATTTT | CASRYQGGNQPQHF
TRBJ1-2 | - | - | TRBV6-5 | TGTGCCAGCAGTTACAAGTCGCGGGACTATGGCTACACCTTC | CASSYKSRDYGYTF
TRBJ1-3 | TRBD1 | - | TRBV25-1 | TGTGCCAGCAGTGAATATATTGGGACAGGCTCTGGAAACACCATATATTTT | CASSEYIGTGSGNTIYF